The 8 T cell receptor beta chains given below trace back to one sample, sequenced in a study of cytomegalovirus exposure and HLA in healthy donors (dated by TCRdb to about 2017). The library was prepared using the immunoSEQ multiplex PCR assay. The multiplex PCR relied on a mix of 60 forward primers for TCR Vbeta segments and 13 reverse primers for TCR Jbeta segments. The table was pulled from immuneACCESS by TCRdb, which kept in-frame rearrangements only. Such tables lose some clones; where checked, under half of the loss comes from unresolved V genes, and the rest has no known cause. Within this sample are 100,000 to 150,000 clones, with roughly 78% of them counted one time only. The ten top clones hold approximately 9% of the sample. The material sequenced was PBMCs. The receptors shown here come from a man in his thirties or forties in good health and CMV-seropositive.

The V call is TRBV6-4, the J call TRBJ1-1, with 10 bases matching TRBD1. Per germline, CDR1 MRHNA and CDR2 SNTAGT. V lost 4 bases, J lost 7 bases, and 9 bases stayed unmatched. The CDR3 runs 15 residues. For the CDR3, the DNA is TGTGCCAGCAGTGCCCAGACAGGGGGCGCGGATGAAGCTTTCTTT. It encodes CASSAQTGGADEAFF.

The rearrangement links TRBV28 to TRBJ2-5; D is unclear. CDR1 is MDHEN, CDR2 SYDVKM, per germline. V gave up 6 bases and J gave up 5 bases, with 10 bases separating them. There are 12 residues in the CDR3. CDR3: CASRTRSETQYF. The CDR3 nucleotides read TGTGCCAGCAGGACCAGGTCGGAGACCCAGTACTTC. Looking up the rest from reference TRBV28 and TRBJ2-5 gives the full variable domain: DVKVTQSSRYLVKRTGEKVFLECVQDMDHENMFWYRQDPGLGLRLIYFSYDVKMKEKGDIPEGYSVSREKKERFSLILESASTNQTSMYLCASRTRSETQYFGPGTRLLVL.

This sequence joins TRBV18 and TRBJ1-1; unclear D gene. This CDR3 comprises 14 residues. The germline V gene encodes CDR1 KGHSH and CDR2 LQKENI. V lost 0 bases, J lost 4 bases, and 9 bases lay in between. CDR3 sequence: CASSPPGLITEAFF. Written as DNA, the CDR3 is TGTGCCAGCTCACCACCCGGACTGATCACTGAAGCTTTCTTT.

The rearrangement links TRBV6-5 to TRBJ1-5, with D possibly matching TRBD1 (6 bases). The V and J ends lost 5 bases and 4 bases respectively, with 12 bases between them. The CDR3 is 14 amino acids. Germline CDR1 reads MNHEY; CDR2 reads SVGAGI. CDR3 protein: CASSRGTSNQPQHF. The CDR3 DNA follows: TGTGCCAGCAGTAGGGGGACAAGTAATCAGCCCCAGCATTTT.

This clone has a single count. The junction departs from germline at one end; a sequencing error may be responsible. This chain links TRBV7-9 with TRBJ1-4; D might be TRBD1 (6 bases). This CDR3 spans 14 amino acids. The germline CDR1 and CDR2 sequences are SEHNR and FQNEAQ (reference sequence). The CDR3 nucleotides read TGTTCCAGCAGCTTTCAGGGGCTGAATGAAAAACTGTTTTTT. It codes for CSSSFQGLNEKLFF. Variable domain in full (rest from reference TRBV7-9 and TRBJ1-4): DTGVSQNPRHKITKRGQNVTFRCDPISEHNRLYWYRQTLGQGPEFLTYFQNEAQLEKSRLLSDRFSAERPKGSFSTLEIQRTEQGDSAMYLCSSSFQGLNEKLFFGSGTQLSVL.

The V gene is TRBV5-1, the J gene TRBJ2-1; TRBD2 agrees at 11 bases. The CDR3 length is 15 residues. V lost 1 base to trimming and J lost 7 bases; unmatched junction nucleotides: 4. Germline assignment: CDR1 SGHRS and CDR2 YFSETQ. The CDR3 DNA reads as TGCGCCAGCAGCTTGCTTAGCGGGGGGGCGAATGAGCAGTTCTTC. Translation: CASSLLSGGANEQFF. The full variable domain, with the rest looked up from reference TRBV5-1 and TRBJ2-1, is KAGVTQTPRYLIKTRGQQVTLSCSPISGHRSVSWYQQTPGQGLQFLFEYFSETQRNKGNFPGRFSGRQFSNSRSEMNVSTLELGDSALYLCASSLLSGGANEQFFGPGTRLTVL.

The chain carries TRBV5-1 and TRBJ1-4; TRBD1 might be the D (5 bases). CDR3 length: 15 residues. CDR1 and CDR2 from the germline V gene are SGHRS and YFSETQ. V was pared by 0 bases and J by 4 bases, with 10 bases between. The CDR3, as DNA: TGCGCCAGCAGCTTGGAAGGACACCTTAATGAAAAACTGTTTTTT. Protein product: CASSLEGHLNEKLFF.

This chain uses TRBV14 with TRBJ2-1, with TRBD2 matching 9 bases. The CDR3 is made up of 19 amino acids. Germline loops: CDR1 SGHDN, CDR2 FVKESK. The V and J ends lost 0 bases and 0 bases, in that order; junction bases with no gene match: 9. CDR3 sequence (DNA): TGTGCCAGCAGCCAAGAAAAGCGGGGGGTCCTTAGCTCCTACAATGAGCAGTTCTTC. It yields the protein CASSQEKRGVLSSYNEQFF.